This TCR beta chain was observed in a study of blood T cell repertoires in COVID-19. Clones were sequenced by immunoSEQ multiplex PCR, and TCRdb holds only the in-frame ones, with some missing. Of roughly 170,000 clones in the sample, 79% were seen once. The V and J ends lost 1 base and 2 bases respectively, with 13 bases between them. CDR1 and CDR2 (germline): KGHSH, LQKENI. There are 16 residues in the CDR3. Sequences were obtained from peripheral blood. The chain combines TRBV18 with TRBJ2-3; perhaps TRBD1 as D (5 bases). The source is a woman aged 55 to 70 with COVID-19, enrolled during active disease. This CDR3 reads CASSPLRTGDTDTQYF. The CDR3 coding sequence is TGTGCCAGCTCACCACTTCGTACAGGAGACACAGATACGCAGTATTTT.